This entry lists 15 T cell receptor beta chains sequenced from one sample in a study of post-analysis software for immune sequencing data. General observations from the study: The five TRBV segments detected at higher frequency in patients than in controls included TRBV5-6, TRBV5-1 and TRBV20-1.

Unique molecular identifiers were carried by the TCR beta cDNA libraries. TCRdb fed the PCR reads into MiXCR, producing one record per CDR3 protein. Of about 820,000 distinct CDR3 sequences in the sample, about 57% were seen once. What these receptors recognize is not known. What was sequenced was blood. All receptors derive from a girl aged 5-17 years with multiple sclerosis.

This chain links TRBV6-6 with TRBJ2-1; TRBD2 agrees at 13 bases. Germline V lookup: CDR1 MNHNY, CDR2 SVGAGI (reference sequence). The CDR3 loop spans 17 amino acids. Trimming at V came to 6 bases and at J to 8 bases, leaving 13 bases not matched to a gene. CDR3 in DNA: TGTGCCAGCAGGCTAACTAGCGGGAGGGCAAATGTGGATGAGCAGTTCTTC. Protein sequence: CASRLTSGRANVDEQFF.

The chain recombines TRBV7-9 with TRBJ2-7; D unresolved. V lost 4 bases, J lost 3 bases, and 10 bases lay in between. CDR3 length: 13 residues. Per germline, CDR1 SEHNR and CDR2 FQNEAQ (reference sequence). DNA for the CDR3: TGTGCCAGCAGCTCCCCGCCGGGCTACGAGCAGTACTTC. Its protein is CASSSPPGYEQYF.

The V gene is TRBV12-3 or TRBV12-4, the J gene TRBJ1-1; maybe TRBD1 (5 bases). This CDR3 spans 15 amino acids. Trimming cost V 3 bases and J 2 bases, with 13 bases left between them. CDR3 DNA: TGTGCCAGCAGTTTCGGGCAGTGGGACAACACTGAAGCTTTCTTT. It yields the protein CASSFGQWDNTEAFF.

This chain uses TRBV12-3 or TRBV12-4 with TRBJ1-1; D not resolved. V dropped 3 bases and J dropped 1 base, with 9 bases sitting between them. The length of the CDR3 is 14 residues. CDR3: CASSFHTKNTEAFF. The CDR3 region has the DNA TGTGCCAGCAGTTTCCACACTAAGAACACTGAAGCTTTCTTT.

The genes are TRBV7-2 and TRBJ2-5; the match to TRBD1 covers 8 bases. The end of the DNA fits TRBJ2-7 better, so the J call may be wrong. The length of the CDR3 is 15 residues. CDR1 is SGHTA and CDR2 is FQGNSA in the germline V gene. Here the CDR3 reads CASSKSPGQAYEQYF. The CDR3 DNA follows: TGTGCCAGCAGCAAATCCCCGGGACAGGCGTACGAGCAGTACTTC.

This clonotype was found a few times. The chain carries TRBV6-5 and TRBJ2-4, with TRBD2 as a possible D gene (5 bases). The length of the CDR3 is 16 residues. Per the germline V gene, CDR1 is MNHEY and CDR2 is SVGAGI. The ends were cut back, 7 bases at V and 0 bases at J, with 16 bases in the middle. The CDR3 spells CASTQLEALAKNIQYF. The CDR3 region has the DNA TGTGCCAGCACTCAGCTGGAGGCCCTAGCCAAAAACATTCAGTACTTC.

The CDR3 region has the DNA TGTGCCAGCAGCCCACTCGAGGGGTCGGACATTCAGTACTTC. Translated, it gives CASSPLEGSDIQYF. The rearrangement joins TRBV2 to TRBJ2-4; D is perhaps TRBD1 or TRBD2 (5 bases each). The CDR3 spans 14 residues. The germline gives CDR1 SNHLY, CDR2 FYNNEI. Trimming removed 6 bases at V and 8 bases at J, with 17 bases between.

V is TRBV5-1 and J is TRBJ2-7; 8 bases fit TRBD1. CDR3 length: 14 amino acids. CDR1 is SGHRS, CDR2 YFSETQ, per germline. V lost 4 bases, J lost 3 bases, and 6 bases stayed unmatched. The CDR3 loop reads CASSAAGQGYEQYF. The CDR3 DNA is TGCGCCAGCAGCGCGGCCGGACAGGGCTACGAGCAGTACTTC.

The chain joins TRBV12-3 or TRBV12-4 to TRBJ2-1; 7 bases are shared with TRBD1. This CDR3 region has 14 residues. V was clipped by 6 bases and J by 3 bases; unmatched bases: 5. This CDR3 reads CASRGQKIYNEQFF. In DNA, the CDR3 is TGTGCCAGCAGGGGACAGAAGATCTACAATGAGCAGTTCTTC.

The genes are TRBV7-2 and TRBJ2-1, with D tentatively TRBD1 or TRBD2 (6 bases each). This CDR3 region has 15 residues. Germline V gene sequence: CDR1 SGHTA, CDR2 FQGNSA. The V gene lost 1 base and the J gene lost 7 bases, with 14 bases spanning the gap. The CDR3 coding sequence is TGTGCCAGCAGCTTAGTCTGGGGGGCCCCGAATGAGCAGTTCTTC. Its protein is CASSLVWGAPNEQFF.

This clonotype came up a few times. The chain employs TRBV9 and TRBJ2-7, with a weak D call TRBD2 (6 bases). Germline CDR1 is SGDLS and CDR2 is YYNGEE. Trimming pared 4 bases from V and 3 bases from J, leaving 11 bases between. There are 13 residues in the CDR3. CDR3 amino acids: CASSPGGFYEQYF. In nucleotides, the CDR3 is TGTGCCAGCAGCCCCGGGGGTTTCTACGAGCAGTACTTC. The full variable domain, its missing parts supplied by reference TRBV9 and TRBJ2-7, is DSGVTQTPKHLITATGQRVTLRCSPRSGDLSVYWYQQSLDQGLQFLIQYYNGEERAKGNILERFSAQQFPDLHSELNLSSLELGDSALYFCASSPGGFYEQYFGPGTRLTVT.

The V gene is TRBV6-5, the J gene TRBJ2-5; D is uncertain. Deletions cut 7 bases from V and 4 bases from J, with 19 bases between. Per germline, CDR1 MNHEY and CDR2 SVGAGI. The CDR3 runs to 15 residues. DNA for the CDR3: TGTGCCAGCACTAACCCCACGGCCAGAGGAGAGACCCAGTACTTC. This encodes CASTNPTARGETQYF.

V gene TRBV2 combines with J gene TRBJ2-3; 8 bases are a match to TRBD1. The CDR3 is 15 residues long. J was trimmed by 0 bases and V by 6 bases; bases with no gene match: 5. Looked up from germline, CDR1 is SNHLY and CDR2 is FYNNEI. This chain's CDR3 is CASRLGQDSTDTQYF. The CDR3 nucleotides are TGTGCCAGCAGATTGGGACAGGATAGCACAGATACGCAGTATTTT.

The chain combines TRBV6-1 with TRBJ2-3; 8 bases agree with TRBD2. This CDR3 comprises 14 residues. The V segment lost 8 bases and the J segment 6 bases; nucleotides outside the gene matches: 10. Germline V lookup: CDR1 MNHNS, CDR2 SASEGT. The CDR3 loop reads CASGEGGRPDTQYF. The CDR3 bases are TGTGCCAGCGGGGAAGGCGGGAGGCCGGATACGCAGTATTTT.

This clonotype has only a few counts. The chain recombines TRBV12-3 or TRBV12-4 with TRBJ2-7; 9 bases are a match to TRBD2. With V trimmed by 7 bases and J by 3 bases, 10 bases remained unmatched. This CDR3 spans 15 amino acids. The CDR3 protein is CASIQTTSGNYEQYF. The DNA of the CDR3 is TGTGCCAGCATCCAAACGACTAGCGGTAACTACGAGCAGTACTTC.